This is a list of T cell receptor beta chains from one sample in a study of cytomegalovirus exposure and HLA in healthy donors. The assay was immunoSEQ multiplex PCR, and TCRdb's table has in-frame clones only and misses some. Of 90,000 or so clones listed, more than 60% are singletons. The sequenced sample consisted of PBMCs. The source is a boy aged 10-17 years in good health and CMV-seronegative. The CDR3 runs from the conserved cysteine through the conserved F or W. The D gene is left open where the match is weak. Expanded clones get a size class; other rows say once, few or many, or leave the size out.

size	V	D	J	CDR3	DNA
few	TRBV7-2	TRBD2	TRBJ2-3	CASSFASGVTDTQYF	TGTGCCAGCAGCTTCGCTAGCGGGGTGACAGATACGCAGTATTTT
few	TRBV28	.	TRBJ2-7	CASTDSSYEQYF	TGTGCCAGCACGGACAGTTCCTACGAGCAGTACTTC
few	TRBV6-1	.	TRBJ1-3	CASSRFANSGNTIYF	TGTGCCAGCAGTCGGTTCGCTAACTCTGGAAACACCATATATTTT
.	TRBV28	TRBD1	TRBJ1-4	CASSGDSATNEKLFF	TGTGCCAGCAGTGGGGACAGCGCAACTAATGAAAAACTGTTTTTT
.	TRBV14	.	TRBJ2-7	CASSQVRGAHEQYF	TGTGCCAGCAGCCAAGTTCGGGGGGCCCACGAGCAGTACTTC
.	TRBV5-6	TRBD2	TRBJ2-7	CASSPRGSGTYEQYF	TGTGCCAGCAGCCCCCGGGGTAGCGGGACCTACGAGCAGTACTTC
.	TRBV4-1	TRBD1	TRBJ2-7	CASSQPGTVYEQYF	TGCGCCAGCAGCCAACCCGGGACAGTTTACGAGCAGTACTTC
.	TRBV6-4	TRBD2	TRBJ2-1	CASSLSSGRNNEQFF	TGTGCCAGCAGCCTCTCTAGCGGGAGGAACAATGAGCAGTTCTTC
.	TRBV7-6	.	TRBJ1-1	CASSLGPHTEAFF	TGTGCCAGCAGCTTGGGCCCTCACACTGAAGCTTTCTTT
.	TRBV14	.	TRBJ2-3	CASSQVSPDTQYF	TGTGCCAGCAGCCAAGTGTCTCCAGATACGCAGTATTTT
.	TRBV28	TRBD1	TRBJ1-5	CASSKDPRDRAKNNQPQHF	TGTGCCAGCAGTAAAGACCCCCGGGACAGGGCAAAAAACAATCAGCCCCAGCATTTT
once	TRBV28	TRBD1	TRBJ1-5	CASRTGTVTSNQPQHF	TGTGCCAGCAGGACCGGGACAGTGACTAGCAATCAGCCCCAGCATTTT
.	TRBV11-1	.	TRBJ1-2	CASSPSILLYGYTF	TGTGCCAGCAGCCCGAGTATCCTACTCTATGGCTACACCTTC
.	TRBV27	.	TRBJ2-1	CASSLGSGIEQFF	TGTGCCAGCAGTTTAGGGTCAGGGATTGAGCAGTTCTTC
.	TRBV29-1	.	TRBJ1-2	CSVERGEDRGYTF	TGCAGCGTTGAGCGGGGGGAAGACCGCGGCTACACCTTC
.	TRBV6-1	.	TRBJ1-1	CASSSLPGGAAEAFF	TGTGCCAGCAGTTCACTTCCCGGGGGGGCAGCTGAAGCTTTCTTT
.	TRBV29-1	TRBD1	TRBJ2-5	CSVNRDRGGETQYF	TGCAGCGTAAACCGGGACAGGGGGGGAGAGACCCAGTACTTC
once	TRBV6-6	.	TRBJ2-5	CASSENEALETQYF	TGTGCCAGCAGCGAGAACGAGGCACTGGAGACCCAGTACTTC
.	TRBV4-3	TRBD2	TRBJ2-1	CASSQESGGSYNEQFF	TGCGCCAGCAGCCAAGAAAGCGGGGGCTCCTACAATGAGCAGTTCTTC
.	TRBV28	.	TRBJ2-7	CASSFRGNRGSYEQYF	TGTGCCAGCAGTTTCAGGGGAAATAGGGGCTCCTACGAGCAGTACTTC
.	TRBV27	TRBD1	TRBJ1-1	CASRGTANTEAFF	TGTGCCAGCAGGGGGACAGCGAACACTGAAGCTTTCTTT
once	TRBV30	.	TRBJ1-1	CAWSEIHLNTEAFF	TGTGCCTGGAGTGAAATTCATCTGAACACTGAAGCTTTCTTT
.	TRBV6-5	.	TRBJ1-2	CASSLQPSSYGYTF	TGTGCCAGCAGCCTTCAGCCTAGTTCCTATGGCTACACCTTC
.	TRBV30	.	TRBJ2-7	CAWGRQVAYEQYF	TGTGCCTGGGGCAGACAGGTAGCTTACGAGCAGTACTTC
.	TRBV4-1	.	TRBJ1-1	CASSQDPGEAFF	TGCGCCAGCAGCCAAGATCCAGGAGAAGCTTTCTTT
.	TRBV7-9	.	TRBJ1-3	CASSLAGYGGNTIYF	TGTGCCAGCAGCTTAGCGGGCTATGGCGGAAACACCATATATTTT
.	TRBV7-9	.	TRBJ1-5	CASSQSEANQPQHF	TGTGCCAGCAGCCAAAGCGAAGCAAATCAGCCCCAGCATTTT
.	TRBV28	TRBD1	TRBJ1-2	CASSFYWTGAGYTF	TGTGCCAGCAGTTTCTACTGGACAGGTGCTGGCTACACCTTC
.	TRBV6-5	.	TRBJ2-1	CASSSGTWLGEQFF	TGTGCCAGCAGTTCGGGGACTTGGCTTGGTGAGCAGTTCTTC